This T cell receptor beta chain was sequenced in a study of blood T cells in healthy people across ages. Study-level background: Per every two T cells, about one barcoded beta molecule was captured by template switching. The study's findings and limits: For the donors, CMV status was unknown and possibly confounded expanded clonotype changes. In long-lived donors, naive CD4+ cell counts and diversity exceeded those of aged donors.

Notes on this clonotype: What it recognizes is unknown.

A second PCR of roughly 7 to 11 cycles used a sample-barcoded 5' primer and a J-beta primer mix. TCRdb processed the 5' RACE reads anew with MiXCR; each CDR3 protein has one entry. The profile shows over a million distinct CDR3 sequences, 40% to 55% of them singletons. The CDR3 loop spans 13 amino acids. Trimming removed 3 bases at V and 6 bases at J, with 11 bases between. Germline CDR1 is MRHNA and CDR2 is SNTAGT. The sequenced material came from blood. The clonotype comes from a woman aged 55-69 years in good health. This sequence joins TRBV6-4 and TRBJ1-2, with D perhaps matching TRBD1 (6 bases). DNA for the CDR3: TGTGCCAGCAGTGAGGGGGCAGGGGATGGCTACACCTTC. This translates into CASSEGAGDGYTF.